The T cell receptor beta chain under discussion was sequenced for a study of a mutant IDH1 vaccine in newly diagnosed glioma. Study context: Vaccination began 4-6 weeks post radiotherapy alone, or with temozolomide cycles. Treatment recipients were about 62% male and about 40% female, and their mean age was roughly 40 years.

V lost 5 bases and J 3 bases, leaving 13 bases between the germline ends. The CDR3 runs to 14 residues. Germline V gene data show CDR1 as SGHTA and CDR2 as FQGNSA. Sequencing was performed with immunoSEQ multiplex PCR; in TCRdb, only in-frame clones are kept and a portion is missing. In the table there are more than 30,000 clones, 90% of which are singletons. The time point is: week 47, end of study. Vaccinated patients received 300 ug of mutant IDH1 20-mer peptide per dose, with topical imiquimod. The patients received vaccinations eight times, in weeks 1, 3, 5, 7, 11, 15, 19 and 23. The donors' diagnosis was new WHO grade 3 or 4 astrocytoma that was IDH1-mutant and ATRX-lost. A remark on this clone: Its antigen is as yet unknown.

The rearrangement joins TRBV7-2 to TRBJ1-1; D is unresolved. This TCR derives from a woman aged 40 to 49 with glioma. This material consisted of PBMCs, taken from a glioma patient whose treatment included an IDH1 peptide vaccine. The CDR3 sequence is CASSAGRFDTEAFF. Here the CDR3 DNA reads TGTGCCAGCAGCGCGGGCCGGTTCGACACTGAAGCTTTCTTT. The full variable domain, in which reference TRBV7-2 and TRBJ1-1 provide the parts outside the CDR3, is GAGVSQSPSNKVTEKGKDVELRCDPISGHTALYWYRQSLGQGLEFLIYFQGNSAPDKSGLPSDRFSAERTGGSVSTLTIQRTQQEDSAVYLCASSAGRFDTEAFFGQGTRLTVV.